Ten or more counts support the clone carrying this T cell receptor (beta chain). The sample comes from a study of T-cell reconstitution after alpha-beta-depleted transplantation in children. Preparing the TCRbeta library involved the use of unique molecular identifiers. TCRdb recomputed calls from the PCR reads with MiXCR, one row per CDR3 protein. Of roughly 66,000 distinct CDR3 sequences in the sample, approximately 4.4% are singletons; the top ten hold over 15%. V lost 3 bases and J 7 bases, leaving 7 bases between the germline ends. Germline assignment: CDR1 SGHNT and CDR2 YENEEA. The CDR3 has 12 amino acids.

The clonotype comes from a boy younger than two who had a stem cell transplant for acute myeloid leukemia, so the T cells may come from the graft donor. Sequencing was performed on PBMCs, mostly from graft donor cells, taken 180 days after TCRalphabeta/CD19-depleted stem cell transplant. V gene TRBV11-3 combines with J gene TRBJ2-1; D gene uncertain. The CDR3 DNA reads TGTGCCAGCAGCTTCAGGAGAAATGAGCAGTTCTTC. This codes for CASSFRRNEQFF.